This is a list of T cell receptor beta chains from one sample in a study of neurological immune-mediated disorders. TCRdb ran MiXCR on the 5' RACE reads and lists one entry per CDR3 protein. The sample lists approximately 38,000 distinct CDR3 sequences, almost 7.5% occurring once. The sequencing sample was made of CD4+ T cells from blood. The receptors derive from a man aged 45-65 years in good health. Both conserved end residues are trimmed from each CDR3. The order of the fields is CDR3 protein, J gene, clone size, V gene. Only some rows state a clone size, as once, few, many or a class for expanded clones.

SARSGATFYEQY,TRBJ2-7,many,TRBV20-1
SVGGSYQETQY,TRBJ2-5,many,TRBV29-1
ASSMGNEQF,TRBJ2-1,many,TRBV6-2/TRBV6-3
ASGLSSPLAWRQY,TRBJ2-5,many,TRBV12-5
ASSGGGQPQH,TRBJ1-5,many,TRBV7-9
ASSRRDGNTGELF,TRBJ2-2,many,TRBV3-1
ASSPSRLPETQY,TRBJ2-5,many,TRBV7-6
ASSPTSGRYNEQF,TRBJ2-1,few,TRBV7-2
ASSAQGGFTEAF,TRBJ1-1,many,TRBV14
ASSYRAATNEKLF,TRBJ1-4,many,TRBV6-6
ASSFGGRPYEQY,TRBJ2-7,many,TRBV5-1
ASSQRADTEAF,TRBJ1-1,many,TRBV5-1
SARDWAGTGELF,TRBJ2-2,many,TRBV20-1
ASSEFRTAEGNTEAF,TRBJ1-1,.,TRBV10-1
ASSQLAGDIKTQY,TRBJ2-5,few,TRBV23-1
AWHGLAGHTSSYEQY,TRBJ2-7,.,TRBV30
ASSELRNTGELF,TRBJ2-2,many,TRBV2
ASSFAGYTGELF,TRBJ2-2,many,TRBV7-2
ASREQGSTEAF,TRBJ1-1,many,TRBV11-2
ASSELGLSNTGELF,TRBJ2-2,many,TRBV5-1
ASRNGPSTDTQY,TRBJ2-3,.,TRBV5-1
ATAGGLAATGELF,TRBJ2-2,many,TRBV4-1
ASSRDRVQPQH,TRBJ1-5,many,TRBV7-8
ASRGLRGLGEQF,TRBJ2-1,many,TRBV7-9
SAVRGAREQY,TRBJ2-7,many,TRBV29-1
ASSDPTSGRSLGPF,TRBJ2-1,many,TRBV6-1
ASSLVAREQY,TRBJ2-7,many,TRBV7-9
SASQLYSNQPQH,TRBJ1-5,many,TRBV20-1
ASSSAAGSYNSPLH,TRBJ1-6,many,TRBV5-1
SARQGGTGELF,TRBJ2-2,medium-sized,TRBV29-1
ASSRTGTGSDTQY,TRBJ2-3,many,TRBV4-1
ASSPPGLANTGELF,TRBJ2-2,many,TRBV5-1